The 22 T cell receptor beta chains below were found in one sample sequenced in a study of graft-versus-host responses after intestinal transplantation (dated by TCRdb to the early 2020s). In the paper's terms, the time point label means: cells obtained before transplantation from donor or recipient. Receptors were amplified or captured by the immunoSEQ multiplex PCR assay. Drawn from immuneACCESS, this table holds only the in-frame rearrangements with V and J called that TCRdb kept. Clones are partly lost; checked studies trace under half to an unresolved V gene and leave the rest unexplained. The sample contains about 94,000 clones, roughly nine tenths of them found a single time. Jointly, the top ten make up 0.5% of the sample. These receptors have no known antigen. Material: unstimulated CD8+ T cells sorted from spleen or lymph node cells, obtained before intestinal transplant. These receptors all stem from a human donor who received an intestinal transplant.

This rearrangement joins TRBV11-2 to TRBJ2-2, with TRBD1 matching over 8 bases. Germline assignment: CDR1 SGHAT and CDR2 FQNNGV. This CDR3 has 13 amino acids. With 8 bases clipped from V and 1 base from J, the junction kept 0 bases outside the gene matches. In DNA, the CDR3 is TGTGCCAGCGGACAGGGGAACACCGGGGAGCTGTTTTTT. Translated, it gives CASGQGNTGELFF.

This clone appeared once. The genes are TRBV5-1 and TRBJ2-7; 9 positions match TRBD2. V shed 2 bases, J shed 2 bases, and the junction held 5 bases outside the gene matches. Germline CDR1 is SGHRS and CDR2 is YFSETQ. The CDR3 is 15 residues long. The CDR3 protein is CASSLRLAETYEQYF. The CDR3 nucleotides are TGCGCCAGCAGCTTACGACTAGCGGAGACCTACGAGCAGTACTTC.

This chain uses TRBV4-3 with TRBJ2-7, with a weak D call TRBD1 (5 bases). Germline CDR1 LGHNA, CDR2 YSLEER. The CDR3 length is 15 residues. V shed 2 bases and J shed 3 bases, with 14 bases lying between them. The CDR3 loop is CASSQSAGSGYEQYF. The CDR3 DNA reads TGCGCCAGCAGCCAAAGCGCAGGGTCCGGCTACGAGCAGTACTTC.

This clone has just one count. This sample also contains other DNA sequences that code for the same CDR3. This rearrangement joins TRBV7-9 to TRBJ2-7; TRBD2 matches 7 bases. The CDR3 totals 12 residues. Germline CDR1 and CDR2: SEHNR and FQNEAQ (reference sequence). V was pared by 3 bases and J by 7 bases, with 3 bases of the junction left unmatched. The CDR3 region is CASSLGRGEQYF. CDR3 sequence (DNA): TGTGCCAGCAGCTTGGGGCGGGGGGAGCAGTACTTC.

The chain carries TRBV9 and TRBJ2-3; TRBD2 matches 12 bases. The V segment lost 4 bases and the J segment 3 bases; nucleotides outside the gene matches: 12. The CDR3 runs to 18 residues. CDR1 and CDR2 from the germline V gene are SGDLS and YYNGEE. In DNA form, the CDR3 reads TGTGCCAGCAGCCCCGGATTGACTAGCGGGAGAGCAACAGATACGCAGTATTTT. Translated: CASSPGLTSGRATDTQYF.

In DNA form, the CDR3 reads TGCGCCAGCAGCCAAGACTGGCAGGGAACGGAGGGTAGTGAGCAGTTCTTC. This sequence encodes CASSQDWQGTEGSEQFF. V usage is TRBV4-3 and J usage is TRBJ2-1; the D gene is possibly TRBD2 (6 bases). V lost 0 bases, J lost 9 bases, and 21 bases lay in between. Germline V gene sequence: CDR1 LGHNA, CDR2 YSLEER. CDR3 length: 17 amino acids.

The V gene is TRBV21-1, the J gene TRBJ2-7; the DNA was not used to check the table's D call, TRBD2. TRBV21-1 is shown as a pseudogene. The CDR3 totals 17 residues. The CDR3 bases are TGTGCCAGCAGCAAAGGGGGGCAACGTTACGGGGGGCACGAGCAGTACTTC. The encoded protein is CASSKGGQRYGGHEQYF.

The genes are TRBV27 and TRBJ2-1, with 13 bases that match TRBD2. The CDR3 consists of 15 residues. The V gene's germline CDR1 is MNHEY and CDR2 SMNVEV (reference sequence). Unmatched junction bases numbered 4, after V lost 3 bases and J lost 8 bases. The CDR3 is CASSLGTSGIYEQFF. DNA of the CDR3: TGTGCCAGCAGTTTGGGGACTAGCGGGATCTATGAGCAGTTCTTC.

The J gene is TRBJ1-1, the V gene TRBV27; maybe TRBD1 (6 bases). CDR1 and CDR2 from the germline V gene are MNHEY and SMNVEV (reference sequence). V was cut by 7 bases and J by 1 base, with 16 bases left in between. The CDR3 contains 15 residues. CDR3 nucleotides: TGTGCCAGCATTTCCGATAGGGGGGGGAACACTGAAGCTTTCTTT. This sequence encodes CASISDRGGNTEAFF.

The rearrangement joins TRBV7-9 to TRBJ1-1; 11 bases line up with TRBD1. CDR3 size: 16 residues. J lost 2 bases, V lost 1 base, and 3 bases had no gene match. Germline V CDR1 and CDR2: SEHNR, FQNEAQ (reference sequence). The CDR3 protein is CASSLGGQGENTEAFF. As DNA, the CDR3 is TGTGCCAGCAGCTTAGGGGGACAGGGGGAAAACACTGAAGCTTTCTTT.

The chain has TRBV5-6 and TRBJ2-7, with 7 nucleotides matching TRBD1. V lost 0 bases to trimming and J lost 5 bases; unmatched junction nucleotides: 11. This CDR3 region has 16 residues. The germline gives CDR1 SGHDT, CDR2 YYEEEE. CDR3 DNA: TGTGCCAGCAGCTTGGCCCCGACAGGGATTAATCACGAGCAGTACTTC. Its translation: CASSLAPTGINHEQYF.

This clone was recorded only once. The V call is TRBV6-1, the J call TRBJ2-7; D may be TRBD1 (6 bases). CDR3 length: 13 residues. Per the germline V gene, CDR1 is MNHNS and CDR2 is SASEGT. The V end was cut by 6 bases, the J end by 4 bases, with 13 bases between. The DNA of the CDR3 is TGTGCCAGCAGGGACAGAAAATTTTACGAGCAGTACTTC. It specifies CASRDRKFYEQYF.

V usage is TRBV7-9 and J usage is TRBJ2-5; 8 bases match TRBD1. The CDR3 has 16 amino acids. Per the germline V gene, CDR1 is SEHNR and CDR2 is FQNEAQ (reference sequence). The junction had 12 bases not matched to a gene; V was cut back by 5 bases and J by 4 bases. The CDR3 region is CASSTGQGQLRETQYF. The CDR3 DNA reads TGTGCCAGCAGCACCGGACAGGGACAATTAAGAGAGACCCAGTACTTC.

V is TRBV19 and J is TRBJ1-2; possibly TRBD1 for D (5 bases). V was trimmed by 7 bases and J by 2 bases, leaving 11 bases between them. The CDR3 runs to 13 residues. Germline CDR1 LNHDA, CDR2 SQIVND (reference sequence). The CDR3 sequence: CASTLTANYGYTF. The CDR3, as DNA: TGTGCCAGTACCCTGACAGCCAACTATGGCTACACCTTC. Looking up the rest from reference TRBV19 and TRBJ1-2 gives the full variable domain: DGGITQSPKYLFRKEGQNVTLSCEQNLNHDAMYWYRQDPGQGLRLIYYSQIVNDFQKGDIAEGYSVSREKKESFPLTVTSAQKNPTAFYLCASTLTANYGYTFGSGTRLTVV.

The V and J genes are TRBV6-5 and TRBJ2-5; 9 nucleotides align to TRBD1. Trimming cost V 7 bases and J 2 bases; bases outside gene matches: 2. The CDR3 runs to 13 residues. Germline V gives CDR1 MNHEY, CDR2 SVGAGI. The CDR3 sequence: CASKGQGQETQYF. Written as DNA, the CDR3 is TGTGCCAGCAAGGGACAGGGACAAGAGACCCAGTACTTC.

The V and J genes are TRBV4-1 and TRBJ2-1; D uncertain. V was clipped by 0 bases and J by 8 bases, with 8 bases between them. Germline values: CDR1 MGHRA, CDR2 YSYEKL. The CDR3 is made up of 13 amino acids. The CDR3 spells CASSQDGRDEQFF. As DNA, the CDR3 is TGCGCCAGCAGCCAAGATGGGCGCGATGAGCAGTTCTTC.

J is TRBJ2-1 and V is TRBV6-1; 15 positions match TRBD2. This CDR3 region has 15 residues. Germline V lookup: CDR1 MNHNS, CDR2 SASEGT. The junction had 6 bases not matched to a gene; V was cut back by 7 bases and J by 8 bases. The CDR3 sequence is CASTPGLAGGDEQFF. CDR3 DNA: TGTGCCAGCACCCCCGGACTAGCGGGGGGGGATGAGCAGTTCTTC.

As to this clone: The same CDR3 can be traced to other DNA sequences in this sample. This CDR3 reads CASSPGDSPYEQYF. For the CDR3, the DNA is TGCGCCAGCAGCCCTGGGGACAGTCCATACGAGCAGTACTTC. The chain links TRBV5-1 to TRBJ2-7; 7 positions agree with TRBD1. From germline, CDR1 is SGHRS and CDR2 YFSETQ. The V gene end was trimmed by 4 bases and the J gene end by 4 bases; junction bases not matched to a gene: 8. This CDR3 contains 14 residues.

The rearrangement uses TRBV6-1 and TRBJ1-2; D is ambiguous. V gave up 5 bases and J gave up 4 bases, with 11 bases separating them. This CDR3 has 13 amino acids. Germline lookup yields CDR1 MNHNS and CDR2 SASEGT. The CDR3 reads CASSPGESYGYTF. The CDR3 DNA follows: TGTGCCAGCAGTCCCGGGGAAAGCTATGGCTACACCTTC.

The gene calls are TRBV27 and TRBJ2-7, with TRBD2 matching over 7 bases. The V gene end was trimmed by 6 bases and the J gene end by 0 bases; junction bases not matched to a gene: 5. The CDR3 sequence is 14 residues long. Germline CDR1 is MNHEY and CDR2 is SMNVEV (reference sequence). CDR3 protein: CASRVGGNSYEQYF. The CDR3, as DNA: TGTGCCAGCAGGGTGGGGGGGAACTCCTACGAGCAGTACTTC.

The V gene is TRBV19, the J gene TRBJ2-7; 8 bases fit TRBD2. Germline V CDR1 and CDR2: LNHDA, SQIVND (reference sequence). CDR3 size: 17 residues. V shed 3 bases and J 0 bases; nucleotides not matched to a gene: 10. The CDR3 protein is CASSISFSGGYSYEQYF. In DNA, the CDR3 is TGTGCCAGTAGTATCTCCTTCTCGGGAGGGTACTCCTACGAGCAGTACTTC.

The CDR3, as DNA: TGTGCCAGCAGTTACTACAGGGGCGGCACTGAAGCTTTCTTT. The encoded protein is CASSYYRGGTEAFF. The gene calls are TRBV6-5 and TRBJ1-1; 7 nucleotides match TRBD1. V shed 1 base, J shed 4 bases, and the junction held 3 bases outside the gene matches. Germline CDR1 MNHEY, CDR2 SVGAGI. The CDR3 contains 14 residues.